The 27 T cell receptor beta chains listed next were all sequenced from one sample in a study of blood T cell repertoires in COVID-19. Only in-frame clones appear in the TCRdb table, and some are missing; sequencing was by immunoSEQ multiplex PCR. The sample holds about 130,000 clones, roughly four fifths seen once. Sequenced: PBMCs or T cells enriched from blood (not recorded which). The origin of the receptors is a man aged 30-40 years who had recovered from COVID-19.

The rearrangement uses TRBV3-1 (or the pseudogene TRBV3-2) and TRBJ2-1, with TRBD1 matching over 7 bases. CDR3 size: 16 residues. J gave up 3 bases and V 3 bases, and 8 bases lay outside the gene matches. Looked up from germline, CDR1 is LGHDT and CDR2 is YNNKEL (reference sequence). Here the CDR3 DNA reads TGTGCCAGCAGCCACACCCGGGACAGAGACTACAATGAGCAGTTCTTC. It specifies CASSHTRDRDYNEQFF.

This clone was counted a single time. The chain links TRBV7-9 to TRBJ2-1, with 13 bases fitting TRBD2. The CDR3 runs to 18 residues. The V gene end was trimmed by 6 bases and the J gene end by 9 bases; junction bases not matched to a gene: 17. Germline CDR1 is SEHNR and CDR2 is FQNEAQ (reference sequence). This CDR3 reads CASRQAAVPGLAGPEQFF. As DNA, the CDR3 is TGTGCCAGCAGACAAGCCGCGGTGCCGGGACTAGCGGGACCTGAGCAGTTCTTC.

The rearrangement links TRBV15 to TRBJ1-2; D possibly corresponds to TRBD1 (5 bases). CDR3 length: 14 residues. Germline CDR1 is LNHNV and CDR2 is YYDKDF (reference sequence). Trimming removed 5 bases at V and 1 base at J, with 11 bases between. The CDR3 loop is CATSRPGFNYGYTF. In DNA, the CDR3 is TGTGCCACCAGCCGCCCAGGGTTTAACTATGGCTACACCTTC.

This chain links TRBV6-4 with TRBJ2-1; the match to TRBD1 covers 7 bases. The CDR3 is 17 amino acids. The trim removed 0 bases at V and 3 bases at J, leaving 8 bases unmatched. Germline CDR1 MRHNA, CDR2 SNTAGT. CDR3 protein: CASSDSRTGVGYNEQFF. DNA for the CDR3: TGTGCCAGCAGTGACTCTAGAACAGGGGTAGGCTACAATGAGCAGTTCTTC.

This chain links TRBV3-1 (or the pseudogene TRBV3-2) with TRBJ1-5, with a possible D match to TRBD1 (5 bases). Germline loops: CDR1 LGHDT, CDR2 YNNKEL (reference sequence). This CDR3 is 14 amino acids long. Trimming removed 4 bases at V and 7 bases at J, with 14 bases between. Here the CDR3 reads CASSPLRVGQPQHF. In nucleotides, the CDR3 is TGTGCCAGCAGCCCTCTCAGGGTAGGGCAGCCCCAGCATTTT.

The genes are TRBV9 and TRBJ1-6; 7 nucleotides agree with TRBD1. Germline V CDR1 and CDR2: SGDLS, YYNGEE. This CDR3 is built from 15 residues. Trimming at V came to 3 bases and at J to 7 bases, leaving 7 bases not matched to a gene. The CDR3 nucleotides read TGTGCCAGCAGCGACCGACAGGGTGGCAATTCACCCCTCCACTTT. Protein: CASSDRQGGNSPLHF.

The chain carries TRBV6-5 and TRBJ1-2; 11 bases match TRBD1. V shed 8 bases and J 7 bases; nucleotides not matched to a gene: 6. The CDR3 extends over 13 amino acids. Germline V lookup: CDR1 MNHEY, CDR2 SVGAGI. CDR3 coding DNA: TGTGCCAGCGCTGCCGGACAGGGGGCTGGCTACACCTTC. This codes for CASAAGQGAGYTF.

The chain combines TRBV11-2 with TRBJ2-7, with TRBD1 as a possible D gene (6 bases). The germline V gene encodes CDR1 SGHAT and CDR2 FQNNGV. V was shortened by 4 bases and J by 6 bases, with 13 bases between the two germline ends. The CDR3 loop spans 13 amino acids. Written as DNA, the CDR3 is TGTGCCAGCAGCTCGGGACAAAATGGCGAGCAGTACTTC. Translation gives CASSSGQNGEQYF. Filled out from reference TRBV11-2 and TRBJ2-7, the complete variable domain reads EAGVAQSPRYKIIEKRQSVAFWCNPISGHATLYWYQQILGQGPKLLIQFQNNGVVDDSQLPKDRFSAERLKGVDSTLKIQPAKLEDSAVYLCASSSGQNGEQYFGPGTRLTVT.

The sample holds a few counts of this clone. The chain is built from TRBV5-1 and TRBJ2-3, with D possibly matching TRBD1 (6 bases). V dropped 4 bases and J dropped 1 base, with 10 bases sitting between them. Germline CDR1 reads SGHRS; CDR2 reads YFSETQ. The CDR3 runs 14 residues. CDR3 residues: CASSPGQRTDTQYF. As DNA, the CDR3 is TGCGCCAGCAGCCCAGGACAGCGCACAGATACGCAGTATTTT.

This rearrangement joins TRBV14 to TRBJ2-6, with D possibly being TRBD2 (5 bases). V lost 4 bases to trimming and J lost 2 bases, with 9 bases between them. Germline CDR1 SGHDN, CDR2 FVKESK. The CDR3 has 15 amino acids. CDR3 bases: TGTGCCAGCAGCCCGCGGCGGGCTGGGGCCAACGTCCTGACTTTC. It yields the protein CASSPRRAGANVLTF.

This rearrangement joins TRBV5-4 to TRBJ2-5; TRBD2 matches 13 bases. The J segment lost 5 bases and the V segment lost 4 bases, leaving 5 bases of the junction unmatched. Germline CDR1 is SGHNT and CDR2 is YYREEE (reference sequence). This CDR3 is built from 15 residues. The CDR3 here is CASSPTSGGLETQYF. The DNA for the CDR3 is TGTGCCAGCAGCCCGACTAGCGGGGGGCTTGAGACCCAGTACTTC.

In its sample, this clone was seen once. The chain employs TRBV9 and TRBJ1-2; weak D call: TRBD1 (6 bases). Trimming cost V 0 bases and J 6 bases, with 27 bases left between them. This CDR3 is built from 19 residues. Germline CDR1 and CDR2: SGDLS and YYNGEE. CDR3 protein: CASSVEGPLKKGVTDGYTF. The CDR3 DNA is TGTGCCAGCAGCGTAGAGGGCCCCCTGAAGAAGGGGGTTACGGATGGCTACACCTTC.

The chain couples TRBV7-9 to TRBJ2-7, with TRBD2 matching 7 bases. The V and J ends lost 1 base and 3 bases, in that order; junction bases with no gene match: 6. Germline V gives CDR1 SEHNR, CDR2 FQNEAQ (reference sequence). This CDR3 region has 15 residues. This CDR3 is CASSLGTSENYEQYF. CDR3 coding DNA: TGTGCCAGCAGCTTAGGTACTAGCGAGAACTACGAGCAGTACTTC.

This chain uses TRBV15 with TRBJ1-3; a weak D match, TRBD1 (5 bases). The CDR3 is 16 amino acids. Germline loops: CDR1 LNHNV, CDR2 YYDKDF (reference sequence). The V and J ends lost 0 bases and 4 bases respectively, with 13 bases between them. Here the CDR3 DNA reads TGTGCCACCAGCAGAGAATTACGGGAGGGGGGAAACACCATATATTTT. Its protein is CATSRELREGGNTIYF.

The V and J genes are TRBV5-1 and TRBJ2-1; 7 bases align to TRBD1. This CDR3 is 15 amino acids long. V shed 3 bases, J shed 0 bases, and the junction held 3 bases outside the gene matches. CDR1 and CDR2 (germline): SGHRS, YFSETQ. This CDR3 is CASSSGTASYNEQFF. CDR3 DNA sequence: TGCGCCAGCAGCTCCGGGACAGCCTCCTACAATGAGCAGTTCTTC.

Written as DNA, the CDR3 is TGTGCCAGTTTAGATCGGGGGGCAAACAATGAGCAGTTCTTC. The encoded protein is CASLDRGANNEQFF. The gene calls are TRBV19 and TRBJ2-1; possible D gene TRBD2, 7 bases. The CDR3 loop spans 14 amino acids. Germline V lookup: CDR1 LNHDA, CDR2 SQIVND (reference sequence). Deletions cut 8 bases from V and 5 bases from J, with 16 bases between.

This chain links TRBV5-6 with TRBJ2-7; weak D call: TRBD1 (5 bases). V was trimmed by 3 bases and J by 5 bases, leaving 9 bases between them. Per germline, CDR1 SGHDT and CDR2 YYEEEE. The CDR3 loop spans 12 amino acids. In DNA, the CDR3 is TGTGCCAGCAGCTGGGGCCGGGACGAGCAGTACTTC. Residues: CASSWGRDEQYF.

V and J are TRBV12-5 and TRBJ1-1; 8 bases agree with TRBD1. Germline loops: CDR1 LGHNT, CDR2 FRNRAP. This CDR3 contains 13 residues. Losses at the gene ends were 1 base for V and 11 bases for J; bases not matched to a gene: 6. The CDR3 DNA follows: TGTGCTAGTGGTTTGGACGACAGGGGACACGCTTTCTTT. Its protein is CASGLDDRGHAFF.

V and J are TRBV2 and TRBJ2-3; 10 bases are a match to TRBD2. The CDR3 is 15 residues long. Looked up from germline, CDR1 is SNHLY and CDR2 is FYNNEI. V trimming: 5 bases; J trimming: 2 bases; junction bases outside the gene matches: 4. In DNA form, the CDR3 reads TGTGCCAGCAGTCGACTAGCGGGCCCCACAGATACGCAGTATTTT. Its protein is CASSRLAGPTDTQYF.

The genes are TRBV19 and TRBJ2-1; 9 bases match TRBD2. The CDR3 runs 14 residues. Trimming cost V 10 bases and J 2 bases; bases outside gene matches: 6. The germline V gene encodes CDR1 LNHDA and CDR2 SQIVND (reference sequence). CDR3: CATGAGGPYNEQFF. Written as DNA, the CDR3 is TGTGCCACCGGGGCGGGGGGGCCCTACAATGAGCAGTTCTTC.

This clone was recorded only once. The chain uses TRBV7-9 and TRBJ1-2, with D possibly being TRBD1 (6 bases). CDR3 length: 15 amino acids. With 5 bases removed from V and 4 bases from J, the gap between germline ends came to 17 bases. The germline V gene encodes CDR1 SEHNR and CDR2 FQNEAQ (reference sequence). CDR3 bases: TGTGCCAGCAGCGCCCAAGACAGGCAGATCTATGGCTACACCTTC. Translated: CASSAQDRQIYGYTF. The whole variable domain, remainder taken from reference TRBV7-9 and TRBJ1-2, is DTGVSQNPRHKITKRGQNVTFRCDPISEHNRLYWYRQTLGQGPEFLTYFQNEAQLEKSRLLSDRFSAERPKGSFSTLEIQRTEQGDSAMYLCASSAQDRQIYGYTFGSGTRLTVV.

The sample holds a few counts of this clone. This sequence joins TRBV28 and TRBJ1-1; no firm D call. CDR1 is MDHEN, CDR2 SYDVKM, per germline. Trimming removed 1 base at V and 6 bases at J, with 9 bases between. The CDR3 extends over 13 amino acids. CDR3 bases: TGTGCCAGCAGTTTATCGAGGCGATCTGAAGCTTTCTTT. Translation gives CASSLSRRSEAFF. Supplemented by reference TRBV28 and TRBJ1-1, the full variable domain reads DVKVTQSSRYLVKRTGEKVFLECVQDMDHENMFWYRQDPGLGLRLIYFSYDVKMKEKGDIPEGYSVSREKKERFSLILESASTNQTSMYLCASSLSRRSEAFFGQGTRLTVV.

The chain couples TRBV6-5 to TRBJ2-1; the D gene is possibly TRBD1 (6 bases). Germline V gene data show CDR1 as MNHEY and CDR2 as SVGAGI. CDR3 size: 15 residues. The germline V and J ends were trimmed by 6 bases and 4 bases, with 16 bases remaining between them. CDR3 bases: TGTGCCAGCAGAGGACAGTCCCTTCGATACAATGAGCAGTTCTTC. Residues: CASRGQSLRYNEQFF.

The chain couples TRBV7-9 to TRBJ1-2, with D tentatively TRBD1 (6 bases). Trimming took off 5 bases at V and 3 bases at J, with 13 bases between the two ends. From germline, CDR1 is SEHNR and CDR2 FQNEAQ (reference sequence). The CDR3 is made up of 14 amino acids. The CDR3 here is CASSLGQTYYGYTF. The DNA of the CDR3 is TGTGCCAGCAGCCTAGGACAGACGTACTATGGCTACACCTTC.

The J gene is TRBJ1-5, the V gene TRBV3-1 (or the pseudogene TRBV3-2); D possibly corresponds to TRBD1 (5 bases). In germline, CDR1 is LGHDT, CDR2 YNNKEL (reference sequence). The V end was cut by 1 base, the J end by 7 bases, with 11 bases between. CDR3 length: 14 residues. The CDR3 protein is CASSQGSGQQPQHF. The CDR3 DNA is TGTGCCAGCAGCCAAGGATCAGGGCAACAGCCCCAGCATTTT.

This chain joins TRBV9 and TRBJ2-1; 10 nucleotides agree with TRBD1. CDR3 length equals 16 residues. Germline values: CDR1 SGDLS, CDR2 YYNGEE. V lost 2 bases to trimming and J lost 7 bases; unmatched junction nucleotides: 9. The CDR3, as DNA: TGTGCCAGCAGCGTCGCGGACAGGGGGAGGAGTAATGAGCAGTTCTTC. Its translation is CASSVADRGRSNEQFF.

The chain uses TRBV3-1 (or the pseudogene TRBV3-2) and TRBJ2-1; D unresolved. Germline CDR1 and CDR2: LGHDT and YNNKEL (reference sequence). The CDR3 is 16 residues long. Trimming stripped 0 bases from V and 2 bases from J, with 11 bases between. CDR3 loop: CASSQDSLSPYNEQFF. CDR3 coding DNA: TGTGCCAGCAGCCAAGATTCCCTATCGCCCTACAATGAGCAGTTCTTC.